The T cell receptor beta chain under discussion was sequenced for a study of graft-versus-host responses after intestinal transplantation (dated by TCRdb to the early 2020s). At the level of the whole study: Recipients received multivisceral, liver-intestinal, or isolated intestinal transplants. Alloreactive clones were identified by sequencing pre-transplant mixed lymphocyte reaction products and comparing them with unstimulated pre-transplant donor and recipient T cells. A peak of at least 4% donor T cells among recipient peripheral blood mononuclear cells was the definition used for donor T cell macrochimerism. After intestinal transplantation, graft-versus-host and host-versus-graft alloreactive T cell clones were followed in the graft, circulation and bone marrow using bulk TCR-beta CDR3 sequencing. Anti-thymocyte globulin induction was given to all recipients, followed by maintenance tacrolimus and steroids for two to three years. A cohort of 20 to 25 intestinal transplant recipients, including one retransplant, was enrolled, and a few patients lacking pretransplant specimens were excluded. Rather than being sequenced by the commercial service, samples from a few later patients were sequenced in-house on an Illumina MiSeq and processed with MiXCR.

The sample's time point label, decoded: cells obtained before transplantation from donor or recipient. CD3+CD4+ and CD3+CD8+ populations were FACS-sorted from unstimulated pre-transplant donor and recipient cells taken from spleen or lymph nodes. The library was made by the immunoSEQ multiplex PCR assay. For most patients, genomic DNA was isolated with the Qiagen DNeasy Blood and Tissue Kit and shipped frozen to Adaptive Biotechnologies for TCR sequencing. High-throughput TCR-beta CDR3 sequencing of genomic DNA from most patients was performed by Adaptive Biotechnologies. From the authors' description of their analysis: Adaptive's ImmunoSEQ software supplied the TCR sequencing data for around 19 patients, while MiXCR and VDJtools were used to process a few other patients. To correct CD4 versus CD8 sorting errors, any sequence found in both subsets at a frequency ratio below 5:1 was removed. CDR3 nucleotide sequences shared between donor and recipient were removed because the origin of such sequences could not be assigned. To count as alloreactive, a clone needed at least 2-fold expansion over unstimulated cells and a minimum CFSE-low frequency of 0.002% (template counts) or 0.001% (read counts). Clones detected in sequenced pre-transplant spleen, lymph node, or MLR CFSE-low populations of the donor or recipient were defined as mappable. Cumulative frequency of alloreactive clones was calculated as a percentage of all sequences weighted by copy number. Held by TCRdb, this immuneACCESS table contains in-frame sequences only and omits some clones. Under half of the omission traces to an unresolved V gene where checked; the cause of the rest is unknown. That table furnishes V, J and clone size, whereas the DNA furnished D and trimming. For this sample there are over 80,000 clones; 85% to 95% appear just once. The top ten hold roughly 0.39% of the sample.

The full study reports these points: In the allografts of patients with donor T cell macrochimerism, GvH to HvG T cell clonal ratios were high. The conclusions were limited by the relatively low number and heterogeneity of the intestinal transplant patients. Early after transplant, peak levels of circulating GvH clones were associated with declines in HvG clones. GvH clones turned up in recipient bone marrow, with some appearing earlier in ileal mucosa or blood, a pattern consistent with an intestinal mucosal origin.

CDR1 and CDR2 were assigned from the germline V gene (reference sequence) as MNHEY and SMNVEV. Including cysteine and phenylalanine, the CDR3 has 15 amino acids. Here the CDR3 DNA is all that survives: 45 bases in frame from base 1. Cut back by 11 bases and 4 bases, the V and J ends lie 20 bases apart. To note about this clone: Its antigen remains undetermined. There are no base qualities to consult, and no much larger clone falls within one base.

This sample comprised unstimulated CD8+ T cells sorted from spleen or lymph node cells, obtained before transplant. The sequence joins TRBV27 to TRBJ2-2; matching of 6 bases hints at TRBD2 as the D gene. The source is a human donor who was the organ donor for an intestinal transplant. The CDR3 is CAAYWGTRVTGELFF. The DNA sequence is TGTGCCGCCTACTGGGGGACTCGGGTCACCGGGGAGCTGTTTTTT.